This TCR beta chain was obtained from a study of long-term antiretroviral therapy in people with HIV. Study at large: The earliest samples predate the 2015 immediate-ART recommendation by about a decade.

Treatment for every participant with HIV took place in the United States. This clone showed up just a few times. Its antigen is unidentified. Between the trimmed V and J ends, which lost 6 bases and 1 base, there was a span of 9 bases. Germline V gene sequence: CDR1 MDHEN, CDR2 SYDVKM. This CDR3 has 13 amino acids. Broader study findings: Dating from 2004 to 2017, the blood was possibly obtained under older ART regimens.

This was the immunoSEQ v3.0 assay at survey level. The assay was immunoSEQ multiplex PCR, and TCRdb's table has in-frame clones only and misses some. The data hold some 19,000 clones, with around 77% observed a single time. Specimen: unsorted PBMCs, collected 2.2 years after starting antiretroviral therapy. This chain links TRBV28 with TRBJ1-2; D is ambiguous. The TCR sequence derives from a man between 45 and 60 years old with HIV. The CDR3 DNA reads as TGTGCCAGCAGATCCCCAAATAACTATGGCTACACCTTC. Amino acids: CASRSPNNYGYTF.